The text below deals with one TCR beta chain. No antigen is known for it. CDR1 and CDR2 from the germline V gene are SGHDT and YYEEEE. This CDR3 comprises 12 residues. V was cut by 3 bases and J by 7 bases, with 8 bases left in between. The sample belongs to a study of T cell repertoires in cytomegalovirus infection. Study-level information: Public TCR beta signatures indicated both CMV infection and matching HLA type.

Study observations and caveats: There were HLA-C-restricted CMV-specific TCR beta clonotypes dominating the ex vivo response. Summed frequency of shared TCR beta families picked out CMV carriers who also had the relevant HLA.

From the reads, TCRdb called clonotypes with MiXCR, one entry per CDR3 protein. The sample has roughly 630,000 distinct CDR3 sequences; 24% are singletons. Sequenced: CD8+ T cells from PBMCs. The chain couples TRBV5-6 to TRBJ2-1; D call uncertain. The sequence was obtained from a human donor in good health (CMV status not recorded). Some clones in this sample may be carry-over from other donors' samples. The CDR3 nucleotides read TGTGCCAGCAGCTCCTACGAGAATGAGCAGTTCTTC. This codes for CASSSYENEQFF. The full variable domain, its missing parts supplied by reference TRBV5-6 and TRBJ2-1, is DAGVTQSPTHLIKTRGQQVTLRCSPKSGHDTVSWYQQALGQGPQFIFQYYEEEERQRGNFPDRFSGHQFPNYSSELNVNALLLGDSALYLCASSSYENEQFFGPGTRLTVL.